This entry lists 19 T cell receptor beta chains sequenced from one sample in a study of T cell changes during pregnancy in multiple sclerosis (dated by TCRdb to the late 2010s). The method was the immunoSEQ multiplex PCR assay. Held by TCRdb, this immuneACCESS table contains in-frame sequences only and omits some clones. Under half of the omission traces to an unresolved V gene where checked; the cause of the rest is unknown. For this sample the table gives roughly 72,000 clones, of which 90% to 95% were detected only once. Approximately 0.15% of the sample lies in the top ten. The sample in question was CD4+ T cells from peripheral blood mononuclear cells, obtained after pregnancy. These receptors came from a female donor with multiple sclerosis, enrolled in a pregnancy study.

This sequence joins TRBV29-1 and TRBJ1-5; D is perhaps TRBD1 (5 bases). This CDR3 has 13 residues. V was trimmed by 6 bases and J by 3 bases, leaving 12 bases between them. Germline V gives CDR1 SQVTM, CDR2 ANQGSEA. The CDR3 nucleotides are TGCAGCGTGAGCCAGGGTGACAATCAGCCCCAGCATTTT. It codes for CSVSQGDNQPQHF.

The J gene is TRBJ2-7, the V gene TRBV9; 9 nucleotides line up with TRBD1. The CDR3 is made up of 14 amino acids. V gave up 2 bases and J gave up 3 bases; unmatched junction bases: 3. CDR1 SGDLS and CDR2 YYNGEE come from the germline V gene. CDR3 nucleotide sequence: TGTGCCAGCAGCGTGGGACAGGGATTCTACGAGCAGTACTTC. It specifies CASSVGQGFYEQYF. Using reference TRBV9 and TRBJ2-7 for the parts outside the CDR3, the full variable domain is DSGVTQTPKHLITATGQRVTLRCSPRSGDLSVYWYQQSLDQGLQFLIQYYNGEERAKGNILERFSAQQFPDLHSELNLSSLELGDSALYFCASSVGQGFYEQYFGPGTRLTVT.

This sequence joins TRBV15 and TRBJ2-2; D is ambiguous. V shed 7 bases and J shed 7 bases, with 13 bases lying between them. The CDR3 loop spans 13 amino acids. Germline V gives CDR1 LNHNV, CDR2 YYDKDF (reference sequence). The CDR3 DNA reads as TGTGCCACCAACCCAGTATTTGGCGGGGAGCTGTTTTTT. Translating gives CATNPVFGGELFF.

The rearrangement uses TRBV27 and TRBJ2-3, with 9 bases fitting TRBD1. Germline V gene sequence: CDR1 MNHEY, CDR2 SMNVEV (reference sequence). Trimming at V came to 4 bases and at J to 3 bases, leaving 14 bases not matched to a gene. The CDR3 is 18 amino acids. The CDR3 DNA reads TGTGCCAGCAGTTCAAACCGGGACAGGGATTTGCGGACAGATACGCAGTATTTT. This gives the protein CASSSNRDRDLRTDTQYF.

The chain uses TRBV6-5 and TRBJ2-3; D not certain. Germline CDR1 and CDR2: MNHEY and SVGAGI. The CDR3 is made up of 14 amino acids. The V and J ends lost 7 bases and 6 bases respectively, with 17 bases between them. The CDR3 nucleotides read TGTGCCAGCACGGCGACTGGGTCCGGGGATACGCAGTATTTT. Residues: CASTATGSGDTQYF.

This clone was seen only once. The chain employs TRBV5-1 and TRBJ2-6, with D hard to call. The V gene lost 4 bases and the J gene lost 2 bases, with 13 bases spanning the gap. The germline V gene encodes CDR1 SGHRS and CDR2 YFSETQ. CDR3 length: 16 residues. Written as DNA, the CDR3 is TGCGCCAGCAGCCCCTCCCCCCGGGCTGGGGCCAACGTCCTGACTTTC. This sequence encodes CASSPSPRAGANVLTF.

This chain joins TRBV5-4 and TRBJ2-2, with TRBD2 identical over 9 bases. J lost 7 bases, V lost 5 bases, and 15 bases had no gene match. Germline V gives CDR1 SGHNT, CDR2 YYREEE (reference sequence). This CDR3 is 17 amino acids long. The CDR3 DNA is TGTGCCAGCAGACTCGCGGGAGGGCCCCGGTCGGGCGGGGAGCTGTTTTTT. It yields the protein CASRLAGGPRSGGELFF. The entire variable domain, with the rest obtained from reference TRBV5-4 and TRBJ2-2, is as follows: ETGVTQSPTHLIKTRGQQVTLRCSSQSGHNTVSWYQQALGQGPQFIFQYYREEENGRGNFPPRFSGLQFPNYSSELNVNALELDDSALYLCASRLAGGPRSGGELFFGEGSRLTVL.

This chain joins TRBV18 and TRBJ1-1; D might be TRBD1 (5 bases). CDR1 and CDR2 from the germline V gene are KGHSH and LQKENI. This CDR3 contains 15 residues. The germline V and J ends were trimmed by 2 bases and 5 bases, with 15 bases remaining between them. The CDR3 sequence: CASSPEPGGFTEAFF. The CDR3 coding sequence is TGTGCCAGCTCACCAGAACCTGGGGGGTTTACTGAAGCTTTCTTT. Full variable domain (missing parts from reference TRBV18 and TRBJ1-1): NAGVMQNPRHLVRRRGQEARLRCSPMKGHSHVYWYRQLPEEGLKFMVYLQKENIIDESGMPKERFSAEFPKEGPSILRIQQVVRGDSAAYFCASSPEPGGFTEAFFGQGTRLTVV.

The chain employs TRBV5-1 and TRBJ1-6, with a weak D call TRBD1 (5 bases). V was shortened by 0 bases and J by 4 bases, with 5 bases between the two germline ends. The CDR3 is made up of 14 amino acids. Germline V gives CDR1 SGHRS, CDR2 YFSETQ. The CDR3 region has the DNA TGCGCCAGCAGCTTGGGACAGTATAATTCACCCCTCCACTTT. Translated: CASSLGQYNSPLHF.

The rearrangement joins TRBV5-1 to TRBJ2-1; D is possibly TRBD1 (5 bases). V gave up 0 bases and J gave up 2 bases, with 9 bases separating them. CDR3 size: 15 residues. CDR1 is SGHRS and CDR2 is YFSETQ in the germline V gene. CDR3 residues: CASSLEQVTYNEQFF. Written as DNA, the CDR3 is TGCGCCAGCAGCTTGGAACAGGTAACCTACAATGAGCAGTTCTTC.

This clone was observed a handful of times. CDR3 sequence (DNA): TGTGCCAGTGGACAGATCAATCAGCCCCAGCATTTT. This gives the protein CASGQINQPQHF. The rearrangement links TRBV2 to TRBJ1-5; perhaps TRBD1 as D (6 bases). The CDR3 totals 12 residues. Looked up from germline, CDR1 is SNHLY and CDR2 is FYNNEI. The V end was cut by 9 bases, the J end by 3 bases, with 9 bases between.

This chain connects TRBV7-6 to TRBJ2-2; 11 bases are shared with TRBD2. CDR1 is SGHVS and CDR2 is FNYEAQ in the germline V gene. The ends lost 0 bases at V and 4 bases at J; junction bases unmatched: 7. The CDR3 is 18 amino acids. The chain's CDR3 is CASSLASGRARGTGELFF. CDR3 nucleotide sequence: TGTGCCAGCAGCTTAGCTAGCGGGAGGGCCCGTGGCACCGGGGAGCTGTTTTTT. Full variable domain (outside the CDR3, taken from reference TRBV7-6 and TRBJ2-2): GAGVSQSPRYKVTKRGQDVALRCDPISGHVSLYWYRQALGQGPEFLTYFNYEAQQDKSGLPNDRFSAERPEGSISTLTIQRTEQRDSAMYRCASSLASGRARGTGELFFGEGSRLTVL.

The chain carries TRBV28 and TRBJ2-4; TRBD1 matches 10 bases. The germline CDR1 and CDR2 sequences are MDHEN and SYDVKM. The CDR3 is made up of 13 amino acids. The V and J ends lost 5 bases and 8 bases, in that order; junction bases with no gene match: 3. The CDR3 nucleotides read TGTGCCAGCAGTCGACAGGGGGCGTACATTCAGTACTTC. Amino acid sequence: CASSRQGAYIQYF.

V usage is TRBV19 and J usage is TRBJ2-7; 8 bases are a match to TRBD2. CDR3 length: 14 amino acids. The junction had 8 bases not matched to a gene; V was cut back by 6 bases and J by 4 bases. Germline-derived CDR1 and CDR2 are LNHDA and SQIVND (reference sequence). This chain's CDR3 is CASRPSGRGYEQYF. The CDR3 bases are TGTGCCAGTAGGCCCAGCGGGAGAGGGTACGAGCAGTACTTC.

The chain recombines TRBV14 with TRBJ2-1, with 8 bases fitting TRBD1. The V and J ends lost 0 bases and 6 bases, in that order; junction bases with no gene match: 4. The CDR3 extends over 15 amino acids. Germline CDR1 reads SGHDN; CDR2 reads FVKESK. CDR3 region: CASSQDQGAVNEQFF. In DNA, the CDR3 is TGTGCCAGCAGCCAAGATCAGGGGGCTGTCAATGAGCAGTTCTTC.

V gene TRBV23-1 combines with J gene TRBJ2-1; TRBD2 matches at 13 bases. TRBV23-1 has ORF status, its function being uncertain. V was pared by 1 base and J by 8 bases, with 8 bases of the junction left unmatched. The CDR3 length is 17 residues. Here the CDR3 DNA reads TGCGCCAGCAGTCAATTCGGGACTAGCGGGGTTACATATGAGCAGTTCTTC. Its translation: CASSQFGTSGVTYEQFF.

The V gene is TRBV19, the J gene TRBJ1-3; unclear D gene. There are 14 residues in the CDR3. Trimming took off 8 bases at V and 0 bases at J, with 11 bases between the two ends. The germline gives CDR1 LNHDA, CDR2 SQIVND (reference sequence). CDR3 amino acids: CASQDLSSGNTIYF. DNA of the CDR3: TGTGCCAGTCAGGATCTGAGCTCTGGAAACACCATATATTTT.

The chain combines TRBV5-4 with TRBJ2-1, with TRBD2 identical over 7 bases. Germline assignment: CDR1 SGHNT and CDR2 YYREEE (reference sequence). V was clipped by 4 bases and J by 3 bases; unmatched bases: 16. CDR3 size: 18 residues. CDR3 in amino acids: CASSGPSGGSGNYNEQFF. In DNA, the CDR3 is TGTGCCAGCAGCGGGCCGTCGGGGGGTAGCGGAAACTACAATGAGCAGTTCTTC.

V gene TRBV5-1 combines with J gene TRBJ1-6, with D uncertain. The V end was cut by 4 bases, the J end by 7 bases, with 21 bases between. The CDR3 runs to 17 residues. CDR1 SGHRS and CDR2 YFSETQ come from the germline V gene. The CDR3 DNA follows: TGCGCCAGCAGCCTATCGGGAGCCGCCCGCCTAAATTCACCCCTCCACTTT. It codes for CASSLSGAARLNSPLHF. Complete variable domain (other parts from reference TRBV5-1 and TRBJ1-6): KAGVTQTPRYLIKTRGQQVTLSCSPISGHRSVSWYQQTPGQGLQFLFEYFSETQRNKGNFPGRFSGRQFSNSRSEMNVSTLELGDSALYLCASSLSGAARLNSPLHFGNGTRLTVT.